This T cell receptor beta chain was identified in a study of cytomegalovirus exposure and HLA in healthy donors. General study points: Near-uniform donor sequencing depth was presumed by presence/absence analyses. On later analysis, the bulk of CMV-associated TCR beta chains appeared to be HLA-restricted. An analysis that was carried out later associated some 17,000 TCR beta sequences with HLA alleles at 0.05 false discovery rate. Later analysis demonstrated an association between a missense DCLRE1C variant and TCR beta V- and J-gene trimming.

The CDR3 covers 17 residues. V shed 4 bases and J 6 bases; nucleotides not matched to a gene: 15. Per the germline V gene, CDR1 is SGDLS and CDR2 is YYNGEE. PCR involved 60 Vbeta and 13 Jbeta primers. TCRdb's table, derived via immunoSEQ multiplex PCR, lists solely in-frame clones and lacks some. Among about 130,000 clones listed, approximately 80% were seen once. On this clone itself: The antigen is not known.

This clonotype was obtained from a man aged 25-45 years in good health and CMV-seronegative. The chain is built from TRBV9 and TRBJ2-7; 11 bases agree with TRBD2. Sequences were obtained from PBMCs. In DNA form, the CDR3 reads TGTGCCAGCAGCCAGACCCCCAGAGGTAGCGGGAGGGTCGAGCAGTACTTC. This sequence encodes CASSQTPRGSGRVEQYF.